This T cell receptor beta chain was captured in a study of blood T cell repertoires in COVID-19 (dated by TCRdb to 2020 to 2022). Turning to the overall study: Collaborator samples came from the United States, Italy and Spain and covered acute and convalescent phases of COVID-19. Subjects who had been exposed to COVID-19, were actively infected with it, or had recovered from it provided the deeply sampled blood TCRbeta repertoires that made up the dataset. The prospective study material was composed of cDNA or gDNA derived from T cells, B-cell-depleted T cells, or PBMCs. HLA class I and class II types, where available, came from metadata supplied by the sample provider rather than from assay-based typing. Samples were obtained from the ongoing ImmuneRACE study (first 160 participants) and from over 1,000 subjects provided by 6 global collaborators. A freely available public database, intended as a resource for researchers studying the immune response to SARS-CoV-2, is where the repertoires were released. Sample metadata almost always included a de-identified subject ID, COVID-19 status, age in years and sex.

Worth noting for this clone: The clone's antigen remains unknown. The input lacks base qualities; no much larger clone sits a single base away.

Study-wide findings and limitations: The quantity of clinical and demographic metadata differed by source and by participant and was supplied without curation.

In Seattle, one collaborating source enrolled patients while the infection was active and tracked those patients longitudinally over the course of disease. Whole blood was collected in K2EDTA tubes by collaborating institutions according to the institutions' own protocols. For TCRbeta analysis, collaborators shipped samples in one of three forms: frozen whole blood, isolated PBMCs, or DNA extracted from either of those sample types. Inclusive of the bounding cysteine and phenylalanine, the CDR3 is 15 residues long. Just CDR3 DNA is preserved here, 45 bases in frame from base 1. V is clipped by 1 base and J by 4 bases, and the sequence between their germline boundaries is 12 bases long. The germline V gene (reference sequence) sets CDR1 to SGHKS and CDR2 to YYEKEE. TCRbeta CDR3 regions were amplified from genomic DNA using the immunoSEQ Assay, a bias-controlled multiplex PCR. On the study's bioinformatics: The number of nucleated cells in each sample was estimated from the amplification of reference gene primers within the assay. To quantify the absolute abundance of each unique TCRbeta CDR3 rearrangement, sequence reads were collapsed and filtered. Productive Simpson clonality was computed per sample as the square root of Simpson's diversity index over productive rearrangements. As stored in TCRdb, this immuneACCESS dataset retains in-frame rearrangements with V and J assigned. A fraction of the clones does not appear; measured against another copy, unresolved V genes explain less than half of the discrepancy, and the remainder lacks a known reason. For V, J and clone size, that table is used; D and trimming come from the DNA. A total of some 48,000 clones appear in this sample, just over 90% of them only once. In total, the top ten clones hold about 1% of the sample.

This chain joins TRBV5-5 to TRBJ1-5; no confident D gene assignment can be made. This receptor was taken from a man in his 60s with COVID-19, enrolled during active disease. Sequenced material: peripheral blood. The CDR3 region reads CASSLLGGPNQPQHF. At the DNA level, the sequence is TGTGCCAGCAGCTTGTTGGGAGGACCTAATCAGCCCCAGCATTTT.